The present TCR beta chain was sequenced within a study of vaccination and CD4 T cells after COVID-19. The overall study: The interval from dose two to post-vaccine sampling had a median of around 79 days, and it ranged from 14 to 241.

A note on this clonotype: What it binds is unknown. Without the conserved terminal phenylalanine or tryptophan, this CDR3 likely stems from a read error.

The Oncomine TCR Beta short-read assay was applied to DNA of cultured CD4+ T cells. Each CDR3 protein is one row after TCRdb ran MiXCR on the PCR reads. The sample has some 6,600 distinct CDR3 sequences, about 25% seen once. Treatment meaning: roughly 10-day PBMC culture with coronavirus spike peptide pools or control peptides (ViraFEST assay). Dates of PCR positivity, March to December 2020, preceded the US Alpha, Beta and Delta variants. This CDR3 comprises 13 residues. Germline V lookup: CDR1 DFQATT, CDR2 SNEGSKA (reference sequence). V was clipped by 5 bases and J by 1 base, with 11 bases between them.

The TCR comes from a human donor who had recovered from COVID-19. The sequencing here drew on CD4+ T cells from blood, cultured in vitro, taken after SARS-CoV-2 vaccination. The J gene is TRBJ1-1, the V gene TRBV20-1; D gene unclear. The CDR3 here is CSARASGNTEAFS. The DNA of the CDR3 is TGCAGTGCTCGAGCTTCGGGGAACACTGAAGCTTTCTCT.